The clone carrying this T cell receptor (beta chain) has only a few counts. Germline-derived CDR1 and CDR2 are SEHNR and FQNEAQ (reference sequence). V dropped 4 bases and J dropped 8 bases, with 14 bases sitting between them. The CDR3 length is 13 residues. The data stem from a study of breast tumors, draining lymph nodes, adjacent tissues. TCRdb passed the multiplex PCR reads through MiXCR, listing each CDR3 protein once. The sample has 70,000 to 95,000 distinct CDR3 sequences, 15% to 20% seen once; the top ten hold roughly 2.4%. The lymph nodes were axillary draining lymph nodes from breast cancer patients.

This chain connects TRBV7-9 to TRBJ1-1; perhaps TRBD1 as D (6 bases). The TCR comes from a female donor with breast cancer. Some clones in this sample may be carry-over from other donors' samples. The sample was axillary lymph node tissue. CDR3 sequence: CASSSYRVVEAFF. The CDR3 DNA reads TGTGCCAGCAGCTCATACAGGGTGGTAGAAGCTTTCTTT.